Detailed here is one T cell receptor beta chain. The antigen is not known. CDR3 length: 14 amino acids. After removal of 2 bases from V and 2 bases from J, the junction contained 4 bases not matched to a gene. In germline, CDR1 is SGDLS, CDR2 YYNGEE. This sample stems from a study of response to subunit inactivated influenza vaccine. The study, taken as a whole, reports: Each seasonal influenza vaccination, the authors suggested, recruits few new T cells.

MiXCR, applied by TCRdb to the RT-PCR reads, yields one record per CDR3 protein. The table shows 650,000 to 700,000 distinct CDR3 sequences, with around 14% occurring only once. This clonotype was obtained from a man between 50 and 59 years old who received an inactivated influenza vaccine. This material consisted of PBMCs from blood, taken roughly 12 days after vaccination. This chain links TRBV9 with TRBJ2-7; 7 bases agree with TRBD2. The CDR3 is CASSVAAGTYEQYF. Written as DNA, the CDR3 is TGTGCCAGCAGCGTTGCAGCGGGGACCTACGAGCAGTACTTC.